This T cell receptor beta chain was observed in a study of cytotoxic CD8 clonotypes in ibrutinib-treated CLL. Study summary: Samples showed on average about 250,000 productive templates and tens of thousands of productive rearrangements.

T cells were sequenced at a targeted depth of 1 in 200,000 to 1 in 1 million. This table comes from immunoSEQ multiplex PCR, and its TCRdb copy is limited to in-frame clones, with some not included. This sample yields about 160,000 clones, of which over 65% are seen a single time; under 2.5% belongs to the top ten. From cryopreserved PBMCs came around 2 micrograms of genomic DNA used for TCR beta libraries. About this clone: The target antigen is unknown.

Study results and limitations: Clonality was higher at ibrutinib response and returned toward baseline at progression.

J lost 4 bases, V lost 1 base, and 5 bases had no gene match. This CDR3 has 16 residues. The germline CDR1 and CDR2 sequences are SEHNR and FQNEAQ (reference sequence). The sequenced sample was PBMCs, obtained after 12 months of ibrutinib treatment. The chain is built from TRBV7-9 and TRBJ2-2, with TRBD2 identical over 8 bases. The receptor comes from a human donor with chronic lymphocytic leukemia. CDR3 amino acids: CASSLVERGRTGELFF. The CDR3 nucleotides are TGTGCCAGCAGCTTAGTTGAGCGGGGGCGCACCGGGGAGCTGTTTTTT. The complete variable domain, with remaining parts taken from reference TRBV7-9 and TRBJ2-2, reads DTGVSQNPRHKITKRGQNVTFRCDPISEHNRLYWYRQTLGQGPEFLTYFQNEAQLEKSRLLSDRFSAERPKGSFSTLEIQRTEQGDSAMYLCASSLVERGRTGELFFGEGSRLTVL.